The clone carrying this T cell receptor delta chain was seen only a few times. The protein in TCRdb stems from a much larger clone and differs at residue 6 from this DNA's translation, likely a read error; here the protein is translated from the DNA. This record comes from a study of γδ T cells in repeated Plasmodium falciparum infection. Study-wide background: Malaria-naive adults were infected with P. falciparum NF54 four times over roughly 640 days. Malian samples came from no-transmission periods or across acute febrile malaria episodes.

Flow sorting of PBMC yielded separate Vgamma9/Vdelta2+ and Vdelta2-negative gammadelta T cell populations for bulk repertoire analysis. TCRdb used CATT to re-call clones from the multiplex PCR reads. Here the sample spans 75,000 to 95,000 delta-chain clones, 0.95% to 1% being singletons. Germline trimming cut 0 bases from V and 2 bases from J; bases unmatched to any gene: 14. Looked up from germline, CDR1 is GEAIGNYY and CDR2 is EKD. The CDR3 totals 19 residues. The TCR sequence derives from a pool of human donors (malaria-infected and uninfected, not separated). Sample: gamma-delta T cells from blood. The chain uses TRDV2 and TRDJ1; 10 bases line up with TRDD3. TCRdb leaves out the J gene; it was filled in here by matching the DNA to germline. CDR3 in amino acids: CACDTAGGYSVGITDKLIF. The CDR3 DNA sequence: TGTGCCTGTGACACCGCTGGGGGATATAGTGTGGGCATAACCGATAAACTCATCTTT.